Ten or more counts support the clone carrying this TCR beta chain. Its target is unknown. The length of the CDR3 is 12 residues. Germline V lookup: CDR1 MNHEY, CDR2 SVGEGT. V was trimmed by 2 bases and J by 6 bases, leaving 4 bases between them. TCRdb called the 5' RACE reads again in MiXCR, with one record for every CDR3 protein. The profile shows just under 65,000 distinct CDR3 sequences, approximately 23% of them singletons. Study-level findings and limits: Tumor-infiltrating Treg TCR alpha and beta sequences overlapped most with tumor naive CD4+ T cells, then blood naive.

Sequencing was done on a sample of memory CD4+ T cells sorted from a lymph node. As for subset: memory CD4+ T cells, CD4+CD45RO+CD25-. The chain uses TRBV6-2 or TRBV6-3 and TRBJ2-2; D not certain. The sequence came from a female donor with breast cancer. The CDR3 spells CASSYGSGELFF. The CDR3 region has the DNA TGTGCCAGCAGTTACGGGTCCGGGGAGCTGTTTTTT.